This T cell receptor beta chain emerged from a study of OX40 agonist ivuxolimab in advanced cancers. Deletions cut 4 bases from V and 0 bases from J, with 10 bases between. The CDR3 runs to 15 residues. CDR1 and CDR2 from the germline V gene are LNHDA and SQIVND (reference sequence). The protocol was immunoSEQ multiplex PCR, while the TCRdb copy is restricted to in-frame clones and leaves out a portion. In the table there are roughly 76,000 clones, about four fifths of which are singletons. Comment on this clone: Antigen unknown.

Study-wide findings and caveats: Both blood CD4+ and CD8+ T cells showed clonal growth by week 6 at 0.1 to 3.0 mg/kg.

The source is an adult with an advanced solid tumor such as melanoma, head and neck, liver or kidney cancer. This sequence joins TRBV19 and TRBJ1-5, with D possibly being TRBD1 (6 bases). Sequencing used CD4+ or CD8+ T cells sorted from blood, obtained in a trial of the OX40 agonist ivuxolimab. The CDR3 reads CASSRTDYSNQPQHF. For the CDR3, the DNA is TGTGCCAGTAGTAGGACAGATTATAGCAATCAGCCCCAGCATTTT.